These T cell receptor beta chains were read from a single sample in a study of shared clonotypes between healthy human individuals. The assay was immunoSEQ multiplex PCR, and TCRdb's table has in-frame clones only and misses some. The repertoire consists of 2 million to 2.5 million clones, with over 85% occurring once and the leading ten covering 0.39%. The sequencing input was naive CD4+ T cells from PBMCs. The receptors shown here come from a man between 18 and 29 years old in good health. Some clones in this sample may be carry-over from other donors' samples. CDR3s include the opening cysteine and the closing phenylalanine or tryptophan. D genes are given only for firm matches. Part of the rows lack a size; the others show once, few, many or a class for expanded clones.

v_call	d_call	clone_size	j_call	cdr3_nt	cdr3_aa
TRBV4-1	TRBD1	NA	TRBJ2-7	TGCGCCAGCAGCCAAGTTAAGGACAGGAGACTTTACGAGCAGTACTTC	CASSQVKDRRLYEQYF
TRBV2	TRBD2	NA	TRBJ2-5	TGTGCCAGCAGTGTGGGACTAGCGGGAGGGGGAGAGACCCAGTACTTC	CASSVGLAGGGETQYF
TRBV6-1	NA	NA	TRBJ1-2	TGTGCCAGCACCATGACAGTCTATGGCTACACCTTC	CASTMTVYGYTF
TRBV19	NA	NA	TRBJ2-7	TGTGCCAGTACCCCTGGAGGGCAGGGTATTCTGTACTTC	CASTPGGQGILYF
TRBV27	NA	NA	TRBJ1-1	TGTGCCAGCACCCCTCGGATAACCGGGGGGGCGCACACTGAAGCTTTCTTT	CASTPRITGGAHTEAFF
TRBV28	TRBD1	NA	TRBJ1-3	TGTGCCAGCACGACAGGGAGAAACACCATATATTTT	CASTTGRNTIYF
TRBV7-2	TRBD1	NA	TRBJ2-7	TGTGCCAGCAGCTTGGGACAGGGGTTTTACGAGCAGTACTTC	CASSLGQGFYEQYF
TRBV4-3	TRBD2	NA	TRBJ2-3	TGCGCCAGCAGCCAAGATTCACCTTTAGCGGGAAGCACAGATACGCAGTATTTT	CASSQDSPLAGSTDTQYF
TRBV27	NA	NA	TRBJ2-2	TGTGCCAGCAGTTTAGAGGGGTCCGGGGAGCTGTTTTTT	CASSLEGSGELFF
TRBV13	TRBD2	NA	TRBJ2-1	TGTGCCAGCGACACTAGCGGGACCTACAATGAGCAGTTCTTC	CASDTSGTYNEQFF
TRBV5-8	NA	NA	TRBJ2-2	TGTGCCAGCAGCTTATCCCGGGACCCCGGAGTCGGGGAGCTGTTTTTT	CASSLSRDPGVGELFF
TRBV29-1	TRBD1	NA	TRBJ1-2	TGCAGCGCGGGACAGCCTAACTATGGCTACACCTTC	CSAGQPNYGYTF
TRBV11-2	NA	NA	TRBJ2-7	TGTGCCAGCAGCGGGGCCTACGAGCAGTACTTC	CASSGAYEQYF
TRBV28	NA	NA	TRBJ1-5	TGTGCCAGCAGCCCGATTGGGGGGGAGGCCCAGCATTTT	CASSPIGGEAQHF
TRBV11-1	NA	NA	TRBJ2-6	TGTGCCAGCAGCTTGGCCGGGGCTGGGGCCAACGTCCTGACTTTC	CASSLAGAGANVLTF
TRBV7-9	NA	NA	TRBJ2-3	TGTGCCAGCAGCTCCTACGACGGCACAGATACGCAGTATTTT	CASSSYDGTDTQYF
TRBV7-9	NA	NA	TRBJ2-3	TGTGCCAGCAGCTTAAGCGGAATAGATACGCAGTATTTT	CASSLSGIDTQYF
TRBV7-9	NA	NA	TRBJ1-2	TGTGCCAGCAGCTTTCCAGACTACTATGGCTACACCTTC	CASSFPDYYGYTF
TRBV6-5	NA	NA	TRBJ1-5	TGTGCCACTTCGCAGGGACGGGATCAGCCCCAGCATTTT	CATSQGRDQPQHF
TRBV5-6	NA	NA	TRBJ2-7	TGTGCCAGCAGCGTGGGACTGCCCTACGAGCAGTACTTC	CASSVGLPYEQYF
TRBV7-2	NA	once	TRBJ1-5	TGTGCCAGCAGCGAGAGATCTAGCAATCAGCCCCAGCATTTT	CASSERSSNQPQHF
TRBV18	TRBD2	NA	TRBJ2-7	TGTGCCAGCTCACCATGGGGAGGGGAGGACGAGCAGTACTTC	CASSPWGGEDEQYF
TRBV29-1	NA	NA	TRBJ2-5	TGCAGCGTTGGAAGGGGCGGGGAGACCCAGTACTTC	CSVGRGGETQYF
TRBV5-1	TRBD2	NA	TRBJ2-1	TGCGCCAGCACTTTCCTAGCGGGAGCTAACAATGAGCAGTTCTTC	CASTFLAGANNEQFF
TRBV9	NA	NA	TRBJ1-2	TGTGCCAGCAGCGTAGGGAACCCGGTTGACTATGGCTACACCTTC	CASSVGNPVDYGYTF
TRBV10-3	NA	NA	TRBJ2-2	TGTGCCATCAGTGAAGTTCCGGCGGCCGGGGAGCTGTTTTTT	CAISEVPAAGELFF
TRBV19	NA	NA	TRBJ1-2	TGTGCCAGTAGTCGAACGGGCCTGCTAACAGAGGGCTACACCTTC	CASSRTGLLTEGYTF
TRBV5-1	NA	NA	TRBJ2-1	TGCGCCAGCAGCTCTCAGGGAGCCCACAATGAGCAGTTCTTC	CASSSQGAHNEQFF